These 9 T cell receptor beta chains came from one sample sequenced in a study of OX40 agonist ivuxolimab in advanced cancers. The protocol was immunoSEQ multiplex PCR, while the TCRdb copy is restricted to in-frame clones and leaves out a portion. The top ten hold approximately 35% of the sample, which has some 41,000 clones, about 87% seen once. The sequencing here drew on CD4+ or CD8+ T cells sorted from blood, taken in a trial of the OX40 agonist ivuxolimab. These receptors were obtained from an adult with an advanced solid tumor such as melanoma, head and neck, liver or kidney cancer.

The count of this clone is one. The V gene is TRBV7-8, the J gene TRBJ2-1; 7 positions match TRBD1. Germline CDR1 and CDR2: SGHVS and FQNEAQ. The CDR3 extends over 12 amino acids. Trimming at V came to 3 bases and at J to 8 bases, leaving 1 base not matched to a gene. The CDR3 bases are TGTGCCAGCAGCTTTGACAGGGATGAGCAGTTCTTC. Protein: CASSFDRDEQFF.

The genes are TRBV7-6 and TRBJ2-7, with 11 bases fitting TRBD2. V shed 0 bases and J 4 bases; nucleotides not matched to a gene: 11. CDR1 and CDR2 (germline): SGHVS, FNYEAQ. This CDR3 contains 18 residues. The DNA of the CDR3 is TGTGCCAGCAGCTTAGCCCCCCCGACTAGCGGGACCTATTACGAGCAGTACTTC. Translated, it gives CASSLAPPTSGTYYEQYF.

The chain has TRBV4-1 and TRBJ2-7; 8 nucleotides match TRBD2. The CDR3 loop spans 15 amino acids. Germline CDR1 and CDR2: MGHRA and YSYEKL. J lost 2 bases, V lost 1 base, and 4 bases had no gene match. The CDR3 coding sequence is TGCGCCAGCAGCCAAGCAACTAGCGGTGCCTACGAGCAGTACTTC. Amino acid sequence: CASSQATSGAYEQYF.

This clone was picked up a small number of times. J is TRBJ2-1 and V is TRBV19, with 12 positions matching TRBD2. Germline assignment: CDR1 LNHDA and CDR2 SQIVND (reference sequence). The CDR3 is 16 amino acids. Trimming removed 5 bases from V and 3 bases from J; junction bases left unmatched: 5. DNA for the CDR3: TGTGCCAGTAGTCCCTTGACTAGCGGGGGCTACAATGAGCAGTTCTTC. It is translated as CASSPLTSGGYNEQFF.

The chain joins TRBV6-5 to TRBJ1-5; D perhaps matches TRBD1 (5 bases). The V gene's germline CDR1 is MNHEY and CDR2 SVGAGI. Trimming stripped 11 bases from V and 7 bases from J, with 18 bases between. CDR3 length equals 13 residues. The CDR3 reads CASRGGGSQPQHF. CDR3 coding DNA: TGTGCCTCCCGGGGTGGGGGGAGCCAGCCCCAGCATTTT.

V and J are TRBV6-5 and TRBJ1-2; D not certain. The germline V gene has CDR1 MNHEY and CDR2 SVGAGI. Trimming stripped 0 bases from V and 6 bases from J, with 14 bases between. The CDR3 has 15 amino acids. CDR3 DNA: TGTGCCAGCAGTTACTCAGGCACTGGGAGGAATGGCTACACCTTC. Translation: CASSYSGTGRNGYTF.

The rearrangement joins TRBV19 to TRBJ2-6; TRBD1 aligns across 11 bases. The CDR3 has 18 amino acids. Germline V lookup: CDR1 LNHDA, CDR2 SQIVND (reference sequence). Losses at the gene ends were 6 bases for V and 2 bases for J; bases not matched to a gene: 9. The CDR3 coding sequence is TGTGCCAGTAGGGACAGGGGGCCCGACTTGCCTGGGGCCAACGTCCTGACTTTC. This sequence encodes CASRDRGPDLPGANVLTF.

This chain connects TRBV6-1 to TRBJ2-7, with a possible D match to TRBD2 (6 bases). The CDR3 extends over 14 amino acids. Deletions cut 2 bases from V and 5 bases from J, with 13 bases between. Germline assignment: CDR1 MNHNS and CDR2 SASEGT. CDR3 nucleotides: TGTGCCAGCAGTGAATATGAAGGGAGGAACGAGCAGTACTTC. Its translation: CASSEYEGRNEQYF.

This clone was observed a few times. CDR3 sequence: CASAKAGGGTGELFF. CDR3 DNA sequence: TGTGCCAGCGCGAAAGCGGGAGGGGGCACCGGGGAGCTGTTTTTT. The chain uses TRBV6-6 and TRBJ2-2; 10 positions agree with TRBD2. The CDR3 is made up of 15 amino acids. CDR1 MNHNY and CDR2 SVGAGI come from the germline V gene (reference sequence). The trim removed 8 bases at V and 4 bases at J, leaving 7 bases unmatched.